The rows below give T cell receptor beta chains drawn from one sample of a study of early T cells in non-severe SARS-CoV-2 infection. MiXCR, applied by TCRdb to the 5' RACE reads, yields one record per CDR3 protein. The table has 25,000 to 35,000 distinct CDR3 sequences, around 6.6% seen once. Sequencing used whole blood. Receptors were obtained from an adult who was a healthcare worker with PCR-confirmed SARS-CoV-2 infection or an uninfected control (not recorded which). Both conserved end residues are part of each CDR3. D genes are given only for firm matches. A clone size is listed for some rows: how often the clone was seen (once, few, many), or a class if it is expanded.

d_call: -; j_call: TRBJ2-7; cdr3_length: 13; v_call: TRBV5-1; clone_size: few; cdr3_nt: TGCGCCAGCGCAGACAGGGACTACTACGAGCAGTACTTC; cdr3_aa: CASADRDYYEQYF
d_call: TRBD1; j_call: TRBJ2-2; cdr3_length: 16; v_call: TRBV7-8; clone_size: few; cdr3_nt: TGTGCCAGCAGCTTAGTACACAGGGGGCAGGCCGGGGAGCTGTTTTTT; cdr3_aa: CASSLVHRGQAGELFF
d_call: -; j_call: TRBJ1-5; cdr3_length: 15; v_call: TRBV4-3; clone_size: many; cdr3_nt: TGCGCCAGCAGCCGAATCCTGGGGGATAGGCAGCCCCAGCATTTT; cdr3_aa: CASSRILGDRQPQHF
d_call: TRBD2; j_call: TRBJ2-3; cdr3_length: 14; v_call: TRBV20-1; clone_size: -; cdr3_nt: TGCAGTGCTGGGGGCGGGGGGCGCACAGATACGCAGTATTTT; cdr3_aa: CSAGGGGRTDTQYF
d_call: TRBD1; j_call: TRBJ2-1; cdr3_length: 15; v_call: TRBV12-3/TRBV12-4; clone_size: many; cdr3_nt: TGTGCCAGCACCGCACAGGGGCCAGTGATCAATGAGCAGTTCTTC; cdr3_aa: CASTAQGPVINEQFF
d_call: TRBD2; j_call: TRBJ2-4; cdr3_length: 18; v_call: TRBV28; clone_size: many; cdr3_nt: TGTGCCAGCAGTCCTAGCCAAGGACTAGCGGGATCCTTAAACATTCAGTACTTC; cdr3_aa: CASSPSQGLAGSLNIQYF
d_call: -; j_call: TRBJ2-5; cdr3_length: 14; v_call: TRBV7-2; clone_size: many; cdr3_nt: TGTGCCAGCAGCTTAGGGTCAGGGACGGAGACCCAGTACTTC; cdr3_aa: CASSLGSGTETQYF
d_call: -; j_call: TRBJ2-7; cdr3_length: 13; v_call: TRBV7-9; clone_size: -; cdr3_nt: TGTGCCAGCAGCTTAGAAGGGAAGTACGAGCAGTACTTC; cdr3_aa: CASSLEGKYEQYF
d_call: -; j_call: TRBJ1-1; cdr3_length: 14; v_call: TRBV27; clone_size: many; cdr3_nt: TGTGCCAGCAGTTTATTGCAGGGAGGGACTGAAGCTTTCTTT; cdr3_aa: CASSLLQGGTEAFF
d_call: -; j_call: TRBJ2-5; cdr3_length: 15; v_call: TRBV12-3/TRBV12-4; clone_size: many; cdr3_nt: TGTGCCAGCTCCCTTGGGCTAGCGACCAGAGAGACCCAGTACTTC; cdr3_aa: CASSLGLATRETQYF
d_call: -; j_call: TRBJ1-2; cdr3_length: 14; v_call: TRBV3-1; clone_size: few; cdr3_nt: TGTGCCAGCAGCCCCGCCCCGGCAGGGTATGGCTACACCTTC; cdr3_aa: CASSPAPAGYGYTF
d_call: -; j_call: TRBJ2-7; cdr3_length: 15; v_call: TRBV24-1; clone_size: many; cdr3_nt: TGTGCCACCAGTGAGACCGGGACCGCAACCTACGAGCAGTACTTC; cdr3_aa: CATSETGTATYEQYF
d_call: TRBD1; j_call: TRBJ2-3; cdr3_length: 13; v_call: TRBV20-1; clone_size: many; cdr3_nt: TGCAGTGCTCCGGACAGGAACACAGATACGCAGTATTTT; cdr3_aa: CSAPDRNTDTQYF
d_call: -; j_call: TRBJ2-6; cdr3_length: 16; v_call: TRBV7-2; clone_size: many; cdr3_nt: TGTGCCAGCTCACATCCCCGGCACTCTGGGGCCAACGTCCTGACTTTC; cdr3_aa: CASSHPRHSGANVLTF
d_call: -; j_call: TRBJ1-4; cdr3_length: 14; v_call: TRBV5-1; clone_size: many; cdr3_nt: TGCGCCAGCAGCTTTGCAGGGATTAATGAAAAACTGTTTTTT; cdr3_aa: CASSFAGINEKLFF
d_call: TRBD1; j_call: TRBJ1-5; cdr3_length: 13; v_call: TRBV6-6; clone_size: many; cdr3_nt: TGTGCCAGCAGTAGACAGGGGGCACAGCCCCAGCATTTT; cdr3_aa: CASSRQGAQPQHF
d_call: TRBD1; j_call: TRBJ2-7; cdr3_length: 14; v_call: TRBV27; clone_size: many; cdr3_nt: TGTGCCAGCAGTTTCGGGACAGGCCCCTACGAGCAGTACTTC; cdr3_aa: CASSFGTGPYEQYF
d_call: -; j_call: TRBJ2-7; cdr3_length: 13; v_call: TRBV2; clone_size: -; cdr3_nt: TGTGCCAGCAGCCGGGGTACCAGCCACGAGCAGTACTTC; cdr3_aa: CASSRGTSHEQYF
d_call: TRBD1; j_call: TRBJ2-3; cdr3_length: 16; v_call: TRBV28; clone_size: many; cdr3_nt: TGTGCCAGCAATCTTCCCGGGACAGGGATTACAGATACGCAGTATTTT; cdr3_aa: CASNLPGTGITDTQYF
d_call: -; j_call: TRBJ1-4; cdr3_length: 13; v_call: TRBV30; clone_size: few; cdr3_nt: TGTGCCTGGAGTGTCGGAGGGGGTGAAAAACCGTTTTTT; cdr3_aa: CAWSVGGGEKPFF
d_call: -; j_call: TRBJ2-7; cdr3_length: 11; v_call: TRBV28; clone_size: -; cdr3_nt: TGTGCCAGCAGTCTAACGAGGGAGCAGTACTTC; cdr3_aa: CASSLTREQYF
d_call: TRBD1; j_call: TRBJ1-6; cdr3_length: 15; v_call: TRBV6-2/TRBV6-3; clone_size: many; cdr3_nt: TGTGCCAGCAGTTCGGGACAGACTAATAATTCACCCCTCCACTTT; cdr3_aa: CASSSGQTNNSPLHF
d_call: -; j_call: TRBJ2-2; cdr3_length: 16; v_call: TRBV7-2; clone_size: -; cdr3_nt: TGTGCCAGCAGCTTAGGCCAGGGCGTGAACACCGGGGAGCTGTTTTTT; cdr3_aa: CASSLGQGVNTGELFF
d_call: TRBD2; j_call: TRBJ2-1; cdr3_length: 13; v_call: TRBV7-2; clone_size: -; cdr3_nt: TGTGCCAGCAGCTTATCGGGAGGGTATGAGCAGTTCTTC; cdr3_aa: CASSLSGGYEQFF
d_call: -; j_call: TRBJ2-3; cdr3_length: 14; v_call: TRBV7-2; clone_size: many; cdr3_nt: TGTGCCAGCAGCTTAGAAAGTAGGAGCGATACGCAGTATTTT; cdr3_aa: CASSLESRSDTQYF
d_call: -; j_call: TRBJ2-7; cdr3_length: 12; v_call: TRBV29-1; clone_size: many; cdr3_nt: TGCAGCGGGCAGAACAGCCCCTACGAGCAGTACTTC; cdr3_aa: CSGQNSPYEQYF
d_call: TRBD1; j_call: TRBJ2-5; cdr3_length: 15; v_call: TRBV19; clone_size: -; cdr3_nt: TGTGCCAGTAGTCAATGGACAGGGACACAAGAGACCCAGTACTTC; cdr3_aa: CASSQWTGTQETQYF
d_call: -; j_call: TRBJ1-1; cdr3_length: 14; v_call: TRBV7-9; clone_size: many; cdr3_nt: TGTGCCAGCAGCTTAGTAACCTCCAGGGGCGAAGCTTTCTTT; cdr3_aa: CASSLVTSRGEAFF
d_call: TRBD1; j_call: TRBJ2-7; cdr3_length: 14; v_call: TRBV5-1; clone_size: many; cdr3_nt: TGCGCCAGCAGCTTAACCGGGACAGGGAACGAGCAGTACTTC; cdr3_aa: CASSLTGTGNEQYF
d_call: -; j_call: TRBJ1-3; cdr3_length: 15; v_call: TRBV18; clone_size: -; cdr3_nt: TGTGCCAGCTCACCCGCCCAGGGTGGTGGAAACACCATATATTTT; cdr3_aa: CASSPAQGGGNTIYF
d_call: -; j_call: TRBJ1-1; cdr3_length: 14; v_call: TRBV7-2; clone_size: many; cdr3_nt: TGTGCCAGCAGCCTAACTCGGGAGTCAGGTGAAGCTTTCTTT; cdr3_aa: CASSLTRESGEAFF
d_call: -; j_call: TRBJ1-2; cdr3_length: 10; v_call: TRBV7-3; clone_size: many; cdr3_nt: TGTGCCAGCAGCCCACCCGGCTACACCTTC; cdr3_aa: CASSPPGYTF
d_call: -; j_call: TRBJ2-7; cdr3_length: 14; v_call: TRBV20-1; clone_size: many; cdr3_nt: TGCAGTGCTAGAATCGGCAGGGGTGTCCACGAGCAGTACTTC; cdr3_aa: CSARIGRGVHEQYF
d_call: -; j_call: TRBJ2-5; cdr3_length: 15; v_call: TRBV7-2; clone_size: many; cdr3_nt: TGTGCCAGCAGCTTAGCAGCCTTGGGAAGGGAGACCCAGTACTTC; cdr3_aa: CASSLAALGRETQYF
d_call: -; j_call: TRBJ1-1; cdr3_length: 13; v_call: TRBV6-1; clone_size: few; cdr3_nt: TGTGCCGCGAGGGACGGGAGGGACACTGAAGCTTTCTTT; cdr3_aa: CAARDGRDTEAFF
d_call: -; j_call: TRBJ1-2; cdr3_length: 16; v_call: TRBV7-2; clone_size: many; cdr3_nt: TGTGCCAGCAGCTTAGTGGTGGCACCCCAGGGCTATGGCTACACCTTC; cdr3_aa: CASSLVVAPQGYGYTF
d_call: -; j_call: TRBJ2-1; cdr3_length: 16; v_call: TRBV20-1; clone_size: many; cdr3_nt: TGCAGTGCTAGAGCCTCGGGGACGGAGGATTACAATGAGCAGTTCTTC; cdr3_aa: CSARASGTEDYNEQFF
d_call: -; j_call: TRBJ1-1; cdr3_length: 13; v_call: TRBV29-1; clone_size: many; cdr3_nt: TGCAGCGTTTACGAGGGCTTGAACACTGAAGCTTTCTTT; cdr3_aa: CSVYEGLNTEAFF
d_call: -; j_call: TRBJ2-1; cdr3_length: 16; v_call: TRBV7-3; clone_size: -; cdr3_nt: TGTGCCAGCAGCCTATATATGCGGGACATTCGAAATGAGCAGTTCTTC; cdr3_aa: CASSLYMRDIRNEQFF
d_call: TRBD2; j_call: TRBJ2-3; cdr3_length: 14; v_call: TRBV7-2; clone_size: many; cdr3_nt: TGTGCCAGCAGCTTAGCGGGAGGGACAGATACGCAGTATTTT; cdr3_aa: CASSLAGGTDTQYF
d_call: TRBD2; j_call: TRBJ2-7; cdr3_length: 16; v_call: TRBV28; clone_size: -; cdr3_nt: TGTGCCAGCAGTTTAACTGGAGCGACTAGCGGATACGAGCAGTACTTC; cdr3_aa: CASSLTGATSGYEQYF
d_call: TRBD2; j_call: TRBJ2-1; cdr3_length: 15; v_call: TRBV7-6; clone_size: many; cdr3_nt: TGTGCCAGCAGCTTAGAGCCTAGCGGGGTTAATGAGCAGTTCTTC; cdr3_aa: CASSLEPSGVNEQFF
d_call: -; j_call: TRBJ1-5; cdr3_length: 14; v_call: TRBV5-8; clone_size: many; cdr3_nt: TGTGCCAGCAGCTTGGGCCGGGGGGGTCAGCCCCAGCATTTT; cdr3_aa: CASSLGRGGQPQHF
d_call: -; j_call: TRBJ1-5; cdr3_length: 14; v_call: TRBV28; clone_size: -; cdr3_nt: TGTGCCAGCAGTACACAGGGAATTAATCAGCCCCAGCATTTT; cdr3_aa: CASSTQGINQPQHF
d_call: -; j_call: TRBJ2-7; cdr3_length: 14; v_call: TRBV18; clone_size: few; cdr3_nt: TGTGCCAGCTCACCCGACCCACCCTCCTACGAGCAGTACTTC; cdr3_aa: CASSPDPPSYEQYF
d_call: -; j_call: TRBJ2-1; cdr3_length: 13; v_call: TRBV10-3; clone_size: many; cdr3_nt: TGTGCCATCAGTGAGTCCCAGGAGAATGAGCAGTTCTTC; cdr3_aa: CAISESQENEQFF
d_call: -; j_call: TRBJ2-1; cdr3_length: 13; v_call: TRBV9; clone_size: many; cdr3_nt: TGTGCCAGCAGCCTTTGGACCCTCGGGGAGCAGTTCTTC; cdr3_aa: CASSLWTLGEQFF
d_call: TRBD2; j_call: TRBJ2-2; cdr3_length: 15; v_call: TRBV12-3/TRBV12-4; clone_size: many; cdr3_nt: TGTGCCAGCAGTCCCCGGACTAGTAGAGCCGGGGAGCTGTTTTTT; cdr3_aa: CASSPRTSRAGELFF
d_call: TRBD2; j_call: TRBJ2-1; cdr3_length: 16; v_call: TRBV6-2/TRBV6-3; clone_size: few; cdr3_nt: TGTGCCAGCAGTCCCGTGATACGGCGGGAGTTTCGGGAGCAGTTCTTC; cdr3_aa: CASSPVIRREFREQFF
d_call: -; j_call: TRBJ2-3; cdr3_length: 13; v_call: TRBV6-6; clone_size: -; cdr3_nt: TGTGCCGGGGGAGGGACAGCCACAGATACGCAGTATTTT; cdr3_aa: CAGGGTATDTQYF
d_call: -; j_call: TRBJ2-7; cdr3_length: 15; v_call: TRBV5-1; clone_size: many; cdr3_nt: TGCGCCAGCAGCTTGAGGGACCTCCCCTCCTACGAGCAGTACTTC; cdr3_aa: CASSLRDLPSYEQYF
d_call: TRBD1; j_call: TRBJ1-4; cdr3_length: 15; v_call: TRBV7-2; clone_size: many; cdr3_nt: TGTGCCAGCAGCCAAGGGGGCAGGGGTAATGAAAAACTGTTTTTT; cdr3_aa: CASSQGGRGNEKLFF
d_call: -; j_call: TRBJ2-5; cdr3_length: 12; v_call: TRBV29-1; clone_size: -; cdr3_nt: TGCAGCGTCGGGATGATACGGGAGACCCAGTACTTC; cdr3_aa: CSVGMIRETQYF
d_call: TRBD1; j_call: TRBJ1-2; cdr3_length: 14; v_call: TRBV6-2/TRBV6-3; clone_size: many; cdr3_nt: TGTGCCAGCAGTTACGACAGGGGTGACTATGGCTACACCTTC; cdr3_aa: CASSYDRGDYGYTF
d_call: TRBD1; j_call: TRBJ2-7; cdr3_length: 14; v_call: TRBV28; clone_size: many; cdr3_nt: TGTGCCAGCAGCTTACAGGGGGCGTCCGACGAGCAGTACTTC; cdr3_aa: CASSLQGASDEQYF
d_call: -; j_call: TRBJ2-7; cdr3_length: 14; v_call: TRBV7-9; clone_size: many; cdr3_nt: TGTGCCAGCAGCCCCGGGACAACGTACTACGAGCAGTACTTC; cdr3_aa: CASSPGTTYYEQYF
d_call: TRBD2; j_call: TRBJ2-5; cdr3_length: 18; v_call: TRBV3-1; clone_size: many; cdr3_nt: TGTGCCAGCAGCCAAATTGGGACTAGCGGGAGGTTACAAGAGACCCAGTACTTC; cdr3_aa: CASSQIGTSGRLQETQYF
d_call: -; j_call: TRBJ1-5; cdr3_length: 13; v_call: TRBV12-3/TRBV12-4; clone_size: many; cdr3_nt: TGTGCCAGCAGTTTAGCGGAGAATCAGCCCCAGCATTTT; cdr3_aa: CASSLAENQPQHF